Following are 15 T cell receptor beta chains from one sample sequenced in a study of blood T cell repertoires in COVID-19. Sequencing used immunoSEQ multiplex PCR; TCRdb keeps in-frame clones, though not all of them. Here the sample spans approximately 350,000 clones, about 83% being singletons. Sequences were obtained from peripheral blood. Receptors were obtained from a man aged 25 to 40 with active or convalescent COVID-19.

The rearrangement links TRBV7-2 to TRBJ2-3; 14 nucleotides match TRBD2. V gave up 2 bases and J gave up 3 bases; unmatched junction bases: 7. The V gene's germline CDR1 is SGHTA and CDR2 FQGNSA. This CDR3 spans 18 amino acids. The CDR3 DNA sequence: TGTGCCAGCAGCTTATGGCGGACTAGCGGGAGGAGGACAGATACGCAGTATTTT. It encodes CASSLWRTSGRRTDTQYF.

The chain carries TRBV5-4 and TRBJ1-4; unclear D gene. Germline V gene sequence: CDR1 SGHNT, CDR2 YYREEE (reference sequence). The V end lost 0 bases, the J end lost 7 bases, and 16 bases lay between the germline ends. This CDR3 region has 16 residues. The CDR3 protein is CASSLEGGQFPEKLFF. CDR3 in DNA: TGTGCCAGCAGCTTGGAAGGAGGGCAGTTCCCTGAAAAACTGTTTTTT. Variable domain in full (rest from reference TRBV5-4 and TRBJ1-4): ETGVTQSPTHLIKTRGQQVTLRCSSQSGHNTVSWYQQALGQGPQFIFQYYREEENGRGNFPPRFSGLQFPNYSSELNVNALELDDSALYLCASSLEGGQFPEKLFFGSGTQLSVL.

This clone came up once. The CDR3 nucleotides read TGTGCCAGCAGACAAACTAGCGGGGGGGAGGAGACCCAGTACTTC. Its translation: CASRQTSGGEETQYF. The chain recombines TRBV6-6 with TRBJ2-5; 13 positions agree with TRBD2. From germline, CDR1 is MNHNY and CDR2 SVGAGI (reference sequence). After removal of 6 bases from V and 5 bases from J, the junction contained 6 bases not matched to a gene. This CDR3 region has 15 residues.

This chain links TRBV6-5 with TRBJ2-5, with 14 nucleotides matching TRBD2. This CDR3 region has 15 residues. Germline V lookup: CDR1 MNHEY, CDR2 SVGAGI. Unmatched junction bases numbered 5, after V lost 6 bases and J lost 5 bases. The DNA of the CDR3 is TGTGCCAGCAGGGGACTAGCGGGGGCCCGGGAGACCCAGTACTTC. Its protein is CASRGLAGARETQYF.

This sequence joins TRBV30 and TRBJ2-3; D not resolved. Germline V gene data show CDR1 as GTSNPN and CDR2 as SVGIG (reference sequence). V lost 8 bases and J lost 4, with 10 bases in between. This CDR3 spans 11 amino acids. The CDR3: CATNHPDTQYF. Written as DNA, the CDR3 is TGTGCCACAAACCACCCAGATACGCAGTATTTT. Filled out from reference TRBV30 and TRBJ2-3, the complete variable domain reads SQTIHQWPATLVQPVGSPLSLECTVEGTSNPNLYWYRQAAGRGLQLLFYSVGIGQISSEVPQNLSASRPQDRQFILSSKKLLLSDSGFYLCATNHPDTQYFGPGTRLTVL.

V gene TRBV9 combines with J gene TRBJ2-5, with 8 bases lining up with TRBD1. The CDR3 has 16 residues. Germline V gene lookup returns CDR1 SGDLS and CDR2 YYNGEE. The V gene end was trimmed by 3 bases and the J gene end by 5 bases; junction bases not matched to a gene: 12. CDR3 nucleotide sequence: TGTGCCAGCAGCGAGGAAGACAGGGGAATTGGGGAGACCCAGTACTTC. This codes for CASSEEDRGIGETQYF.

The V gene is TRBV5-1, the J gene TRBJ2-7; 9 positions agree with TRBD2. Germline-derived CDR1 and CDR2 are SGHRS and YFSETQ. The junction had 13 bases not matched to a gene; V was cut back by 7 bases and J by 5 bases. This CDR3 region has 15 residues. CDR3 amino acids: CASRSGGLGTDEQYF. In DNA form, the CDR3 reads TGCGCCAGCCGAAGCGGGGGGCTAGGGACGGACGAGCAGTACTTC. The complete variable domain, with remaining parts taken from reference TRBV5-1 and TRBJ2-7, reads KAGVTQTPRYLIKTRGQQVTLSCSPISGHRSVSWYQQTPGQGLQFLFEYFSETQRNKGNFPGRFSGRQFSNSRSEMNVSTLELGDSALYLCASRSGGLGTDEQYFGPGTRLTVT.

This clone showed up just once. The chain couples TRBV7-8 to TRBJ2-2, with TRBD1 as a possible D gene (6 bases). V lost 8 bases and J lost 0, with 10 bases in between. Germline V lookup: CDR1 SGHVS, CDR2 FQNEAQ. The CDR3 is made up of 14 amino acids. The chain's CDR3 is CASQTGTNTGELFF. As DNA, the CDR3 is TGTGCCAGCCAGACAGGAACGAACACCGGGGAGCTGTTTTTT.

The J gene is TRBJ2-3, the V gene TRBV28; no clear D gene. V was pared by 5 bases and J by 1 base, with 16 bases between. CDR1 and CDR2 (germline): MDHEN, SYDVKM. This CDR3 spans 16 amino acids. CDR3 region: CASSLLGSWGTDTQYF. CDR3 sequence (DNA): TGTGCCAGCAGTCTACTGGGCTCTTGGGGCACAGATACGCAGTATTTT.

The chain carries TRBV19 and TRBJ1-6; 7 bases align to TRBD1. The CDR3 consists of 15 residues. Germline-derived CDR1 and CDR2 are LNHDA and SQIVND (reference sequence). V trimming: 5 bases; J trimming: 7 bases; junction bases outside the gene matches: 8. The CDR3 bases are TGTGCCAGTAGTCTTACGACAGGGACGAATTCACCCCTCCACTTT. This translates into CASSLTTGTNSPLHF.

This sequence joins TRBV21-1 and TRBJ2-1; the table's D call of TRBD1 was not tested on the DNA. TRBV21-1 is a pseudogene. The length of the CDR3 is 21 residues. The CDR3 reads CASSKGKEGLRGPTTNNEQFF. DNA for the CDR3: TGTGCCAGCAGCAAAGGTAAGGAGGGTTTAAGGGGGCCGACTACTAACAATGAGCAGTTCTTC.

This clone was seen only once. This sequence joins TRBV28 and TRBJ1-2, with D maybe TRBD1 (5 bases). The CDR3 is 13 amino acids. The V end was cut by 5 bases, the J end by 2 bases, with 9 bases between. The V gene's germline CDR1 is MDHEN and CDR2 SYDVKM. The CDR3 here is CASSRPGNYGYTF. DNA of the CDR3: TGTGCCAGCAGTAGACCAGGGAACTATGGCTACACCTTC.

V is TRBV29-1 and J is TRBJ2-3; 9 bases agree with TRBD1. V shed 0 bases, J shed 4 bases, and the junction held 8 bases outside the gene matches. The germline V gene has CDR1 SQVTM and CDR2 ANQGSEA. The CDR3 is 16 residues long. The CDR3 sequence is CSVEDRGTGSPDTQYF. In DNA, the CDR3 is TGCAGCGTTGAAGATCGTGGGACAGGGTCCCCAGATACGCAGTATTTT.

This clone came up once. The same CDR3 can be traced to other DNA sequences in this sample. In DNA form, the CDR3 reads TGTGCCAGCAGCGTAGCTACGGGGGGCTATGGCTACACCTTC. Translated, it gives CASSVATGGYGYTF. This chain uses TRBV9 with TRBJ1-2, with D perhaps TRBD1 (5 bases). Germline-derived CDR1 and CDR2 are SGDLS and YYNGEE. V was cut by 0 bases and J by 4 bases, with 10 bases left in between. CDR3 size: 14 residues.

The J gene is TRBJ2-7, the V gene TRBV7-6, with TRBD2 identical over 13 bases. The CDR3 covers 22 residues. Germline loops: CDR1 SGHVS, CDR2 FNYEAQ. V was clipped by 5 bases and J by 5 bases; unmatched bases: 27. The CDR3 protein is CASSVIPLGLAGVLPWGNEQYF. The CDR3 DNA reads as TGTGCCAGCAGCGTAATCCCGCTAGGACTAGCGGGAGTACTTCCATGGGGAAACGAGCAGTACTTC. The variable domain in full, with the rest retrieved from reference TRBV7-6 and TRBJ2-7, is GAGVSQSPRYKVTKRGQDVALRCDPISGHVSLYWYRQALGQGPEFLTYFNYEAQQDKSGLPNDRFSAERPEGSISTLTIQRTEQRDSAMYRCASSVIPLGLAGVLPWGNEQYFGPGTRLTVT.